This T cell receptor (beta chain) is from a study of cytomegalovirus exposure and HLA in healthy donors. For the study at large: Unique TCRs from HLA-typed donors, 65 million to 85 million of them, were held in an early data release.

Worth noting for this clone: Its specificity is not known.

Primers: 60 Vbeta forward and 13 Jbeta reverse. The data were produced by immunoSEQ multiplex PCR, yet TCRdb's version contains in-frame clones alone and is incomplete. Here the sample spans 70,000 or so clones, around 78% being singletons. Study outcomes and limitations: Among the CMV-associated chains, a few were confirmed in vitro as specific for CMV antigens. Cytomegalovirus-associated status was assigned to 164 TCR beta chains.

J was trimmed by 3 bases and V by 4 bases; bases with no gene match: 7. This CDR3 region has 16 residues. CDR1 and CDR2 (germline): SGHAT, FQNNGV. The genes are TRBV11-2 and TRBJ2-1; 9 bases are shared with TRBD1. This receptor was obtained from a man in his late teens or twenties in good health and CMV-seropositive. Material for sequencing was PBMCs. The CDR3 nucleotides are TGTGCCAGCAGCTCAGCTACAGGGGGCGACTACAATGAGCAGTTCTTC. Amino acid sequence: CASSSATGGDYNEQFF.